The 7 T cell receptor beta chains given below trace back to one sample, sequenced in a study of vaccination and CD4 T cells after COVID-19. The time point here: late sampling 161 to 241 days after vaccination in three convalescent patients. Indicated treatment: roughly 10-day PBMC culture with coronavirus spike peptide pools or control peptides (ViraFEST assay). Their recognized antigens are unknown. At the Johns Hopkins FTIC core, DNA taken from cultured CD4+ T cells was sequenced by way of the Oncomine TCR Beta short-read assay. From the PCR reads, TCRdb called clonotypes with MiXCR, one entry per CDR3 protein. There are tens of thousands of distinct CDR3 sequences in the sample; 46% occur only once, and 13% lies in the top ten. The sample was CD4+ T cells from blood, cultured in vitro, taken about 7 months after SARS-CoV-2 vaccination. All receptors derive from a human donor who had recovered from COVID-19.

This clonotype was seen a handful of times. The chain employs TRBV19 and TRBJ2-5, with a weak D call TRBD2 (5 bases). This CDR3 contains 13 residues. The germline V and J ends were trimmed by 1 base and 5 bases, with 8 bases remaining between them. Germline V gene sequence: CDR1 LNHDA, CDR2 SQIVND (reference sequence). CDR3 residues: CASSIAGGETQYF. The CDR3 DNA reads TGTGCCAGTAGTATAGCCGGCGGGGAGACCCAGTACTTC.

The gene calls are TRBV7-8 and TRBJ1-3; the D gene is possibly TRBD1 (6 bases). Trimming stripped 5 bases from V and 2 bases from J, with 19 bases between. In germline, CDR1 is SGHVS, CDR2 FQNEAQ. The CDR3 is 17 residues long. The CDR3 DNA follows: TGTGCCAGCAGCCCCGGAGTCCAAGGGGGGCCTGGAAACACCATATATTTT. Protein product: CASSPGVQGGPGNTIYF.

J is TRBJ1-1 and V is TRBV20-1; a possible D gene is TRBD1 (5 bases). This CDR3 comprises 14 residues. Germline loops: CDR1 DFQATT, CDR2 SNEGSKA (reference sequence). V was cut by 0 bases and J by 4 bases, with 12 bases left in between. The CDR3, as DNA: TGCAGTGCTAGAGATTTGTGGGGGGGCACTGAAGCTTTCTTT. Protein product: CSARDLWGGTEAFF.

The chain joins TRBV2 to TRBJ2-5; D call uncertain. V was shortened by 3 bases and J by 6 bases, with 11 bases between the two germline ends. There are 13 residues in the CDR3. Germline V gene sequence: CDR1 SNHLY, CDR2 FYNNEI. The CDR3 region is CASSDLGVQTQYF. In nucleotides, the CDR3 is TGTGCCAGCAGTGATCTTGGGGTGCAGACCCAGTACTTC. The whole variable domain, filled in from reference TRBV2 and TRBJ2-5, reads EPEVTQTPSHQVTQMGQEVILRCVPISNHLYFYWYRQILGQKVEFLVSFYNNEISEKSEIFDDQFSVERPDGSNFTLKIRSTKLEDSAMYFCASSDLGVQTQYFGPGTRLLVL.

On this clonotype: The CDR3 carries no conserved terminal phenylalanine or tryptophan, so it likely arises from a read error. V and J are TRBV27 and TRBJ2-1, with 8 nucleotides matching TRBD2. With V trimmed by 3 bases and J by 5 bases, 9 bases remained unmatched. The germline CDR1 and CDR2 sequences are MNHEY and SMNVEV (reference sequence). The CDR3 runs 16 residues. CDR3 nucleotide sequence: TGTGCCAGCAGTTTTGCGTCGGGGGGGTCTGACAATGAGCAGTTCTCC. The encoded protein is CASSFASGGSDNEQFS.

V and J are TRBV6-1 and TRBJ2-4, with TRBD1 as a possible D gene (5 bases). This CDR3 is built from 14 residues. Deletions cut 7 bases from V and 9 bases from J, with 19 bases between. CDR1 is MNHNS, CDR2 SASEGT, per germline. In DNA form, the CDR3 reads TGTGCCAGCATCAACCCCCGGCAAAGGGGCATTCAGTACTTC. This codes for CASINPRQRGIQYF.

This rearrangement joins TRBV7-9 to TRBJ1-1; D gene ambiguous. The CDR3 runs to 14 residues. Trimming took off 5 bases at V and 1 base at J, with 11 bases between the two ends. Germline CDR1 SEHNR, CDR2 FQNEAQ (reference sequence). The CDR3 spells CASSLPLANTEAFF. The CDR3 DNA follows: TGTGCCAGCAGCCTACCTCTGGCGAACACTGAAGCTTTCTTT.